The rows below give T cell receptor beta chains drawn from one sample of a study of shared T cell receptors in the human thymus. Clones were sequenced by immunoSEQ multiplex PCR, and TCRdb holds only the in-frame ones, with some missing. Seen here are hundreds of thousands of clones, 88% observed once, and the top ten hold around 0.01%. This same sample was also part of a study on human thymus T cells.

The sequenced sample consisted of thymocytes. These receptors all stem from a boy under two years old with a congenital heart defect. CDR3s include the opening cysteine and the closing phenylalanine or tryptophan. The order of the fields is CDR3 protein, V gene, D gene, J gene. A D gene is named only where the DNA matches it firmly.

CASSLGLADPYEQYF TRBV5-6 TRBD2 TRBJ2-7
CSANKQGNYGYTF TRBV29-1 TRBD1 TRBJ1-2
CASSPMDRGRWYTGELFF TRBV11-1 TRBD1 TRBJ2-2
CASSSISPGVEVSYNEQFF TRBV7-9 NA TRBJ2-1
CASSPDRSPYEQYF TRBV5-1 TRBD1 TRBJ2-7
CATSRTGTLNTEAFF TRBV15 TRBD1 TRBJ1-1
CASSLGSGRTGELFF TRBV5-4 TRBD2 TRBJ2-2
CASSFLQGAHTDTQYF TRBV5-6 TRBD1 TRBJ2-3
CASSREDTQYF TRBV5-1 NA TRBJ2-3
CASSDSTSGENTGELFF TRBV6-4 TRBD2 TRBJ2-2
CSPSRGLSQFF TRBV20-1 TRBD2 TRBJ2-1
CSVGQSVPGADTQYF TRBV29-1 NA TRBJ2-3
CASSLDQGSEGNEQFF TRBV11-2 NA TRBJ2-1
CASSLSRAPRYPQHF TRBV27 NA TRBJ1-5
CASNLYWAGGGRGDQPQHF TRBV28 NA TRBJ1-5
CASSVGTSGNYEQYF TRBV9 TRBD2 TRBJ2-7
CASSANRLSSGNTIYF TRBV2 NA TRBJ1-3
CASSQLRREGTYGYTF TRBV4-3 NA TRBJ1-2
CASSQAWTSPNGNGNEQFF TRBV4-2 TRBD2 TRBJ2-1
CASALAASTDTQYF TRBV9 NA TRBJ2-3